This record concerns one TCR beta chain sequence. Sequenced by immunoSEQ multiplex PCR; TCRdb stores in-frame clones only, minus some. The data show 65,000 to 80,000 clones, approximately 88% seen once. The entry originates in a study of blood T cell repertoires in COVID-19. For the study at large: The United States, Italy and Spain provided the acute and convalescent COVID-19 samples. PBMCs, B-cell-depleted T cells, or T cells provided the cDNA or gDNA that made up the material.

The CDR3 has 14 amino acids. V lost 8 bases and J lost 5; bases outside the gene matches: 11. The germline gives CDR1 SGHTA, CDR2 FQGNSA. The chain joins TRBV7-2 to TRBJ2-5, with 7 bases identical to TRBD2. The receptor comes from a man aged 45-65 years with active COVID-19. Sequencing input: peripheral blood. Here the CDR3 reads CASGPRGGQETQYF. CDR3 nucleotides: TGTGCCAGCGGCCCCCGGGGAGGGCAGGAGACCCAGTACTTC.